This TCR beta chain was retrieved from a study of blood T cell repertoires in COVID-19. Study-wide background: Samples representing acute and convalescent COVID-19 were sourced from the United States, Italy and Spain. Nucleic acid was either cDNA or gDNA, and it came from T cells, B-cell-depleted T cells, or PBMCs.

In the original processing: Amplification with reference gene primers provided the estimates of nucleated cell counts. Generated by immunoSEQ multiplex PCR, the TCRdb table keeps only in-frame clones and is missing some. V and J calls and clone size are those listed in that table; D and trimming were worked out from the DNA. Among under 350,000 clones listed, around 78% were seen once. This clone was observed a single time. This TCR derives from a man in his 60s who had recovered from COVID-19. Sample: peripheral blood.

The CDR3 is CASSLAPQISSYNSPLHF. In DNA form, the CDR3 reads TGTGCCAGCAGCTTAGCTCCTCAAATTAGCTCCTATAATTCACCCCTCCACTTT. The V call is TRBV7-6, the J call TRBJ1-6; no reliable D call. Trimming stripped 0 bases from V and 0 bases from J, with 12 bases between. There are 18 residues in the CDR3. CDR1 and CDR2 (germline): SGHVS, FNYEAQ.